The 27 T cell receptor beta chains reported below all come from one sample, sequenced in a study of OX40 agonist ivuxolimab in advanced cancers. Method: immunoSEQ multiplex PCR; TCRdb's copy keeps in-frame clones and lacks some. The table lists 65,000 to 90,000 clones, 80% to 95% of them singletons. Sequencing was performed on CD4+ or CD8+ T cells sorted from blood, taken in a trial of the OX40 agonist ivuxolimab. These receptors all stem from an adult with an advanced solid tumor such as melanoma, head and neck, liver or kidney cancer.

This chain connects TRBV5-5 to TRBJ1-1, with unresolved D. The V end lost 1 base, the J end lost 10 bases, and 17 bases lay between the germline ends. The germline V gene encodes CDR1 SGHKS and CDR2 YYEKEE (reference sequence). CDR3 length: 14 residues. CDR3 amino acids: CASSLIWARGRAFF. CDR3 nucleotides: TGTGCCAGCAGCTTGATCTGGGCGCGCGGGAGAGCTTTCTTT.

This clone is a singleton in its sample. This chain's CDR3 is CASSPGGGNQPQHF. In DNA form, the CDR3 reads TGTGCCAGCAGCCCTGGGGGGGGAAATCAGCCCCAGCATTTT. The rearrangement links TRBV9 to TRBJ1-5; TRBD1 is a possible D gene (5 bases). Germline assignment: CDR1 SGDLS and CDR2 YYNGEE. The CDR3 covers 14 residues. Trimming removed 4 bases at V and 4 bases at J, with 12 bases between.

The V gene is TRBV13, the J gene TRBJ2-7; maybe TRBD2 (5 bases). Per germline, CDR1 PRHDT and CDR2 FYEKMQ (reference sequence). Trimming removed 4 bases at V and 7 bases at J, with 14 bases between. This CDR3 region has 13 residues. DNA of the CDR3: TGTGCCAGCAGCTCCACACCTTCGGGGGAGCAGTACTTC. As protein: CASSSTPSGEQYF.

The J gene is TRBJ1-5, the V gene TRBV7-9; a weak D match, TRBD1 (6 bases). Germline V gene lookup returns CDR1 SEHNR and CDR2 FQNEAQ (reference sequence). V dropped 1 base and J dropped 4 bases, with 14 bases sitting between them. The CDR3 sequence is 16 residues long. The CDR3 nucleotides read TGTGCCAGCAGCTTAGAGGTAGGGGGGCCGAATCAGCCCCAGCATTTT. Its translation: CASSLEVGGPNQPQHF. The entire variable domain, with the rest obtained from reference TRBV7-9 and TRBJ1-5, is as follows: DTGVSQNPRHKITKRGQNVTFRCDPISEHNRLYWYRQTLGQGPEFLTYFQNEAQLEKSRLLSDRFSAERPKGSFSTLEIQRTEQGDSAMYLCASSLEVGGPNQPQHFGDGTRLSIL.

This sequence joins TRBV29-1 and TRBJ2-7, with no clear D. Germline V gene data show CDR1 as SQVTM and CDR2 as ANQGSEA. The CDR3 is made up of 14 amino acids. V shed 4 bases and J shed 3 bases, with 16 bases lying between them. CDR3 protein: CSVVVPRSLYEQYF. The CDR3 nucleotides are TGCAGCGTTGTAGTCCCCCGAAGCCTCTACGAGCAGTACTTC.

The chain links TRBV19 to TRBJ1-4; TRBD1 aligns across 12 bases. The ends lost 3 bases at V and 7 bases at J; junction bases unmatched: 12. The V gene's germline CDR1 is LNHDA and CDR2 SQIVND (reference sequence). The CDR3 consists of 18 residues. The DNA of the CDR3 is TGTGCCAGTAGTATCTTACCGGGACAGGGGGCGCGAGGTGAAAAACTGTTTTTT. It yields the protein CASSILPGQGARGEKLFF. The whole variable domain, filled in from reference TRBV19 and TRBJ1-4, reads DGGITQSPKYLFRKEGQNVTLSCEQNLNHDAMYWYRQDPGQGLRLIYYSQIVNDFQKGDIAEGYSVSREKKESFPLTVTSAQKNPTAFYLCASSILPGQGARGEKLFFGSGTQLSVL.

In the case of this clone: The junction departs from germline at one end; a sequencing error may be responsible. The V call is TRBV20-1, the J call TRBJ2-3; 8 bases are a match to TRBD2. Germline values: CDR1 DFQATT, CDR2 SNEGSKA (reference sequence). The CDR3 contains 9 residues. The CDR3 coding sequence is TGTTCTAGCGGGGATACGCAGTATTTT. Its translation is CSSGDTQYF.

This clone occurred once. The chain has TRBV9 and TRBJ1-1; D perhaps matches TRBD1 (5 bases). The CDR3 consists of 14 residues. Per the germline V gene, CDR1 is SGDLS and CDR2 is YYNGEE. V gave up 0 bases and J gave up 4 bases, with 10 bases separating them. The CDR3 sequence: CASSVGGGTTEAFF. CDR3 nucleotides: TGTGCCAGCAGCGTAGGTGGGGGGACCACTGAAGCTTTCTTT. The full variable domain, in which reference TRBV9 and TRBJ1-1 provide the parts outside the CDR3, is DSGVTQTPKHLITATGQRVTLRCSPRSGDLSVYWYQQSLDQGLQFLIQYYNGEERAKGNILERFSAQQFPDLHSELNLSSLELGDSALYFCASSVGGGTTEAFFGQGTRLTVV.

CDR3 nucleotides: TGTGCCAGTAGTCCGCCTGGAAACACCATATATTTT. This sequence encodes CASSPPGNTIYF. The V and J genes are TRBV19 and TRBJ1-3, with D unclear. The CDR3 extends over 12 amino acids. V was pared by 5 bases and J by 2 bases, with 4 bases between. Germline V gives CDR1 LNHDA, CDR2 SQIVND (reference sequence). The full variable domain, with the rest looked up from reference TRBV19 and TRBJ1-3, is DGGITQSPKYLFRKEGQNVTLSCEQNLNHDAMYWYRQDPGQGLRLIYYSQIVNDFQKGDIAEGYSVSREKKESFPLTVTSAQKNPTAFYLCASSPPGNTIYFGEGSWLTVV.

The chain carries TRBV9 and TRBJ2-1; TRBD2 agrees at 10 bases. Germline loops: CDR1 SGDLS, CDR2 YYNGEE. The V and J ends lost 1 base and 4 bases, in that order; junction bases with no gene match: 2. CDR3 length: 15 residues. The CDR3 here is CASSVYSGGYNEQFF. CDR3 coding DNA: TGTGCCAGCAGCGTATATAGCGGGGGGTACAATGAGCAGTTCTTC.

This chain joins TRBV19 and TRBJ2-2; no firm D call. With 3 bases removed from V and 2 bases from J, the gap between germline ends came to 10 bases. The CDR3 runs to 15 residues. Germline V gene data show CDR1 as LNHDA and CDR2 as SQIVND (reference sequence). The CDR3 sequence: CASSILISNTGELFF. CDR3 nucleotides: TGTGCCAGTAGTATCCTGATATCTAACACCGGGGAGCTGTTTTTT. The variable domain in full, completed from reference TRBV19 and TRBJ2-2, reads DGGITQSPKYLFRKEGQNVTLSCEQNLNHDAMYWYRQDPGQGLRLIYYSQIVNDFQKGDIAEGYSVSREKKESFPLTVTSAQKNPTAFYLCASSILISNTGELFFGEGSRLTVL.

This clone was recorded only once. The chain is built from TRBV12-5 and TRBJ2-5, with D perhaps being TRBD1 or TRBD2 (6 bases each). The V end lost 1 base, the J end lost 7 bases, and 19 bases lay between the germline ends. This CDR3 is built from 16 residues. Germline-derived CDR1 and CDR2 are LGHNT and FRNRAP. CDR3 bases: TGTGCTAGTGGTTTGGGAGGGGGAGCAGGGGAGGTGACCCAGTACTTC. Its translation is CASGLGGGAGEVTQYF.

This rearrangement joins TRBV9 to TRBJ2-3, with D perhaps TRBD2 (6 bases). CDR1 SGDLS and CDR2 YYNGEE come from the germline V gene. There are 16 residues in the CDR3. The V and J ends lost 0 bases and 6 bases respectively, with 17 bases between them. CDR3 coding DNA: TGTGCCAGCAGCGTAGGAGGGAGGACGGGCTTGGATACGCAGTATTTT. It is translated as CASSVGGRTGLDTQYF.

V and J are TRBV13 and TRBJ2-1, with D possibly TRBD2 on 6 matching bases. The CDR3 runs to 18 residues. The germline CDR1 and CDR2 sequences are PRHDT and FYEKMQ (reference sequence). Trimming left V 2 bases short and J 3 bases short, with 20 bases between. This chain's CDR3 is CASSLFAGSLGIYNEQFF. The CDR3 DNA reads TGTGCCAGCAGCTTATTTGCGGGGTCGCTGGGGATCTACAATGAGCAGTTCTTC. The variable domain in full, with the rest retrieved from reference TRBV13 and TRBJ2-1, is AAGVIQSPRHLIKEKRETATLKCYPIPRHDTVYWYQQGPGQDPQFLISFYEKMQSDKGSIPDRFSAQQFSDYHSELNMSSLELGDSALYFCASSLFAGSLGIYNEQFFGPGTRLTVL.

This clone was seen only once. V gene TRBV9 combines with J gene TRBJ2-7; 7 bases line up with TRBD1. This CDR3 region has 15 residues. Looked up from germline, CDR1 is SGDLS and CDR2 is YYNGEE. The V segment lost 0 bases and the J segment 2 bases; nucleotides outside the gene matches: 5. The CDR3 sequence is CASSVGDSLAYEQYF. CDR3 in DNA: TGTGCCAGCAGCGTAGGGGACAGCCTCGCCTACGAGCAGTACTTC.

The J gene is TRBJ1-4, the V gene TRBV5-6; D is unresolved. Germline assignment: CDR1 SGHDT and CDR2 YYEEEE. V shed 0 bases and J shed 9 bases, with 3 bases lying between them. The CDR3 sequence is 11 residues long. DNA for the CDR3: TGTGCCAGCAGCTTGGGAAAAAAACTGTTTTTT. Its translation is CASSLGKKLFF.

The rearrangement uses TRBV4-1 and TRBJ1-2; 10 bases match TRBD1. Per the germline V gene, CDR1 is MGHRA and CDR2 is YSYEKL. The CDR3 runs to 14 residues. The V gene end was trimmed by 1 base and the J gene end by 7 bases; junction bases not matched to a gene: 3. The CDR3 sequence is CASSQGQGAGGYTF. The CDR3 region has the DNA TGCGCCAGCAGCCAAGGACAGGGGGCGGGTGGCTACACCTTC.

The rearrangement uses TRBV6-6 and TRBJ1-2, with TRBD1 matching 8 bases. Unmatched junction bases numbered 4, after V lost 10 bases and J lost 0 bases. CDR1 is MNHNY and CDR2 is SVGAGI in the germline V gene (reference sequence). This CDR3 has 13 residues. DNA of the CDR3: TGTGCCACTCCACAGGGGGCTAACTATGGCTACACCTTC. It encodes CATPQGANYGYTF.

CDR3 nucleotides: TGTGCCAGCAGTTCCGGGGGGGGACAGGGGTATTCACCCCTCCACTTT. Protein sequence: CASSSGGGQGYSPLHF. The rearrangement uses TRBV7-6 and TRBJ1-6, with 10 nucleotides matching TRBD1. Germline loops: CDR1 SGHVS, CDR2 FNYEAQ. The junction had 10 bases not matched to a gene; V was cut back by 6 bases and J by 8 bases. CDR3 length: 16 amino acids.

This clone is a singleton in its sample. The V call is TRBV7-2, the J call TRBJ2-5; 11 bases are shared with TRBD2. Unmatched junction bases numbered 9, after V lost 2 bases and J lost 1 base. CDR1 is SGHTA, CDR2 FQGNSA, per germline. CDR3 length: 18 amino acids. The CDR3 DNA is TGTGCCAGCAGCTTAAGCCCTTGGGGGACTAGCGGCCAAGAGACCCAGTACTTC. Translating gives CASSLSPWGTSGQETQYF.

This rearrangement joins TRBV14 to TRBJ2-3; tentatively, D is TRBD1 or TRBD2 (5 bases each). V lost 0 bases and J 2 bases, leaving 18 bases between the germline ends. In germline, CDR1 is SGHDN, CDR2 FVKESK. The CDR3 has 18 residues. The DNA for the CDR3 is TGTGCCAGCAGCCAAGACCCGTTGTGGGGGTCCGACACAGATACGCAGTATTTT. This codes for CASSQDPLWGSDTDTQYF.

V usage is TRBV29-1 and J usage is TRBJ2-7; weak D call: TRBD1 (7 bases). From germline, CDR1 is SQVTM and CDR2 ANQGSEA. Trimming took 5 bases from V and 3 from J, leaving 14 bases between them. The CDR3 has 13 residues. The CDR3, as DNA: TGCAGCGTTCAGGGGGGTGGGGGCTACGAGCAGTACTTC. Its translation is CSVQGGGGYEQYF.

DNA of the CDR3: TGTGCCAGCAGCGCCCCCCGGACAGGGGTTTATGGCTACACCTTC. This codes for CASSAPRTGVYGYTF. This chain connects TRBV9 to TRBJ1-2; 9 bases line up with TRBD1. Germline lookup yields CDR1 SGDLS and CDR2 YYNGEE. J lost 5 bases, V lost 3 bases, and 8 bases had no gene match. The CDR3 is 15 residues long.

The rearrangement uses TRBV7-9 and TRBJ1-2; 11 nucleotides line up with TRBD1. The V gene end was trimmed by 0 bases and the J gene end by 5 bases; junction bases not matched to a gene: 5. The CDR3 covers 16 residues. CDR1 is SEHNR and CDR2 is FQNEAQ in the germline V gene (reference sequence). The CDR3 DNA reads as TGTGCCAGCAGCTTAGCCGGGACAGGGGGAGGTTATGGCTACACCTTC. This translates into CASSLAGTGGGYGYTF.

The J gene is TRBJ2-7, the V gene TRBV29-1; possible D gene TRBD1, 6 bases. The germline V gene encodes CDR1 SQVTM and CDR2 ANQGSEA. Trimming cost V 4 bases and J 4 bases, with 14 bases left between them. The CDR3 length is 13 residues. CDR3 protein: CSVGEGVIYEQYF. In DNA, the CDR3 is TGCAGCGTTGGAGAGGGGGTAATATACGAGCAGTACTTC.

The CDR3: CASSTSGGISYEQYF. Here the CDR3 DNA reads TGTGCCAGCTCAACTAGCGGGGGTATCTCCTACGAGCAGTACTTC. The V gene is TRBV18, the J gene TRBJ2-7; 11 bases line up with TRBD2. This CDR3 region has 15 residues. V lost 5 bases, J lost 0 bases, and 3 bases stayed unmatched. Germline V gene lookup returns CDR1 KGHSH and CDR2 LQKENI.

This chain uses TRBV27 with TRBJ2-7, with 10 bases that match TRBD1. The J segment lost 4 bases and the V segment lost 4 bases, leaving 4 bases of the junction unmatched. The CDR3 covers 14 residues. Germline V gives CDR1 MNHEY, CDR2 SMNVEV (reference sequence). CDR3 region: CASSSGTGEYEQYF. The CDR3 DNA sequence: TGTGCCAGCAGTTCCGGGACAGGGGAGTACGAGCAGTACTTC.